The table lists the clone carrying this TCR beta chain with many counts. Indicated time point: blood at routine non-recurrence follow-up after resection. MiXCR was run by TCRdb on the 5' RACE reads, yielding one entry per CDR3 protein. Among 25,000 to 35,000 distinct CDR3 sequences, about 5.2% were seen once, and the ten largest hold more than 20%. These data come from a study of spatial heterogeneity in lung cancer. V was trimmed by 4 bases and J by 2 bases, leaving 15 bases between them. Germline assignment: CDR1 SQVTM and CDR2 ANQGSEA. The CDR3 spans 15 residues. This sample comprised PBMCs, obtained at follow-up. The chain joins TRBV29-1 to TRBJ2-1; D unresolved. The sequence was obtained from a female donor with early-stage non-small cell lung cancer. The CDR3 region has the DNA TGCAGCGTTGGGGAATGGGGTCAACCCTACAATGAGCAGTTCTTC. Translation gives CSVGEWGQPYNEQFF.